This T cell receptor beta chain is drawn from a study of a mutant IDH1 vaccine in newly diagnosed glioma. The data were produced by immunoSEQ multiplex PCR, yet TCRdb's version contains in-frame clones alone and is incomplete. The data contain some 38,000 clones, about four fifths of them singletons. Note on this clone: Its antigen remains unknown.

The time point denotes: week 5, during vaccination. Each dose of the vaccine consisted of 300 ug of mutant IDH1 20-mer peptide, with topical imiquimod. The sequence derives from a man in his forties with glioma. The sample consisted of PBMCs, taken from a glioma patient whose treatment included an IDH1 peptide vaccine.

The CDR3 spells CASSLTPGEKIAFF. DNA for the CDR3: TGTGCCAGCAGTTTGACTCCCGGGGAGAAGATAGCTTTCTTT. The rearrangement links TRBV6-5 to TRBJ1-1; D is unclear. The CDR3 length is 14 residues. V shed 4 bases and J shed 10 bases, with 19 bases lying between them. Germline V gives CDR1 MNHEY, CDR2 SVGAGI.